Reported below is one TCR beta chain. Germline values: CDR1 MNHEY, CDR2 SMNVEV (reference sequence). Trimming removed 6 bases from V and 3 bases from J, with 3 bases in between. This CDR3 is 11 amino acids long. The sample originates from a study of OX40 agonist ivuxolimab in advanced cancers. Overall study context: Ivuxolimab was delivered to patients intravenously every 2 weeks at doses spanning 0.01 to 10 mg/kg.

Generated by immunoSEQ multiplex PCR, the TCRdb table keeps only in-frame clones and is missing some. The sample includes tens of thousands of clones, around 74% of them seen just once. This sequence was found in an adult with an advanced solid tumor such as melanoma, head and neck, liver or kidney cancer. This chain connects TRBV27 to TRBJ2-4; D call uncertain. The sample was CD4+ or CD8+ T cells sorted from blood, taken in a trial of the OX40 agonist ivuxolimab. This chain's CDR3 is CASRDKNIQYF. The CDR3 DNA reads as TGTGCCAGCAGAGACAAAAACATTCAGTACTTC.